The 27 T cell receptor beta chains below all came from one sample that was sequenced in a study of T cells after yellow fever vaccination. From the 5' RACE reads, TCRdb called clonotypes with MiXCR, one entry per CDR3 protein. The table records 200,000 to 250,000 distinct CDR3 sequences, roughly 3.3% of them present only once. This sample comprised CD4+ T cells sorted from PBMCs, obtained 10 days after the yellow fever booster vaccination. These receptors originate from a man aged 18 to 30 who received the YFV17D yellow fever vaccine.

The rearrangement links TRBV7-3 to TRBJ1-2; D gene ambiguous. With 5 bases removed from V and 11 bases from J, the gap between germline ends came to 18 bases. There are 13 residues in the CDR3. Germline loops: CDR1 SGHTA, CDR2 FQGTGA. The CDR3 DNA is TGTGCCAGCAGCCCTAGCCTGGGAGAGAGGTACACCTTC. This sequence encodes CASSPSLGERYTF.

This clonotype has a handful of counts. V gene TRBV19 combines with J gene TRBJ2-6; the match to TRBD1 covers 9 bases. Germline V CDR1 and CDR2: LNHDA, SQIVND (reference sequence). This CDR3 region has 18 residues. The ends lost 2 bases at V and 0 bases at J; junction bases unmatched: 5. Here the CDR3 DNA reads TGTGCCAGTAGTATAAGGACAGGGGTGAGCTCTGGGGCCAACGTCCTGACTTTC. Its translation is CASSIRTGVSSGANVLTF.

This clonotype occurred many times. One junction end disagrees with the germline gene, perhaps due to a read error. The DNA for the CDR3 is TGTGCCAGCAGCTTACAGGGGCAAGAGACCCAGTACTTC. Its protein product is CASSLQGQETQYF. The chain is built from TRBV5-1 and TRBJ2-5; 7 bases agree with TRBD1. The CDR3 contains 13 residues. CDR1 and CDR2 (germline): SGHRS, YFSETQ.

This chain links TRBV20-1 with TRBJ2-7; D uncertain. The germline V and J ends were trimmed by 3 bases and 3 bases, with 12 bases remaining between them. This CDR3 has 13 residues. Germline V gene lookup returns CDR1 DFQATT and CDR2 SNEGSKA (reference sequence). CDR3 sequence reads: CSASEGSNYEQYF. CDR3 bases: TGCAGTGCTAGTGAAGGGTCTAACTACGAGCAGTACTTC.

This chain's CDR3 is CASGTYPGDTEAFF. The CDR3 region has the DNA TGTGCCAGCGGGACTTACCCTGGGGACACTGAAGCTTTCTTT. The genes are TRBV6-2 or TRBV6-3 and TRBJ1-1; D is perhaps TRBD1 (5 bases). Germline V gives CDR1 MNHEY, CDR2 SVGEGT. The CDR3 runs to 14 residues. Trimming removed 8 bases from V and 3 bases from J, with 16 bases in between.

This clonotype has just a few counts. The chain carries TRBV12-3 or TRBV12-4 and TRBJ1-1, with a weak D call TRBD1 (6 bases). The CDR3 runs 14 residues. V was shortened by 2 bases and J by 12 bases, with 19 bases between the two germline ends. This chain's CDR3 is CASSLSTIQGLTFF. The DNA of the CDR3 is TGTGCCAGCAGTTTATCTACAATACAGGGTCTCACTTTCTTT.

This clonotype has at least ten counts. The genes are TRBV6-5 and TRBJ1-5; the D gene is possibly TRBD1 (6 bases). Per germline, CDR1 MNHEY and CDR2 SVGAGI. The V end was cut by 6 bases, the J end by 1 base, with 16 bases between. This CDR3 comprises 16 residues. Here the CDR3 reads CASSYLTGRSNQPQHF. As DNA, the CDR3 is TGTGCCAGCAGCTATCTAACAGGGAGAAGCAATCAGCCCCAGCATTTT.

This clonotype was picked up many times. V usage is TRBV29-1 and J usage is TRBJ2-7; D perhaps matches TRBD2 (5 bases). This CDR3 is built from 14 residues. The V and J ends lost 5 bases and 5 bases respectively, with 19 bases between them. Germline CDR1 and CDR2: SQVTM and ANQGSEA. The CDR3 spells CSVKGLAIINEQYF. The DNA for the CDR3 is TGCAGCGTTAAAGGACTGGCGATCATCAACGAGCAGTACTTC.

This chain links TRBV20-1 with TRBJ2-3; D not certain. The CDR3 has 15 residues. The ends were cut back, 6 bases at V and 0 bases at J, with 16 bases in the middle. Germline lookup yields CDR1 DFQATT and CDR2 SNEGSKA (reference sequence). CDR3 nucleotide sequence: TGCAGTGCGCCCCAAGCCGGCCCTAGCACAGATACGCAGTATTTT. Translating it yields CSAPQAGPSTDTQYF.

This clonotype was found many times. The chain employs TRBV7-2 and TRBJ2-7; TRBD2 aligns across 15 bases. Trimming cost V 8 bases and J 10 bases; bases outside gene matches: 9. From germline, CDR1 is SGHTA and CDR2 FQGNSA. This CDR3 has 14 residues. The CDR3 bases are TGTGCCAGCCGCGACGGACTAGCGGGGGGGCCCCAGTACTTC. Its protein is CASRDGLAGGPQYF.

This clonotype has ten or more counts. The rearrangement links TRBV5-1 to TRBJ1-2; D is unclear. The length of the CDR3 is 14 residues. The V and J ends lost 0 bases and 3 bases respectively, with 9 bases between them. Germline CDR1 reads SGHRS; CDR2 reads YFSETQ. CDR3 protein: CASSLGVLDYGYTF. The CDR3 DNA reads TGCGCCAGCAGCTTGGGGGTTTTAGACTATGGCTACACCTTC.

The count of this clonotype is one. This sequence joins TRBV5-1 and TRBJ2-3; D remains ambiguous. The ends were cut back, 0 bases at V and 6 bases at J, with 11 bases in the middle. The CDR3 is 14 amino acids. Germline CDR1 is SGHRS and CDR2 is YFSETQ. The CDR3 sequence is CASSLAQKHDTQYF. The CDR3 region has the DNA TGCGCCAGCAGCTTGGCACAGAAACATGATACGCAGTATTTT.

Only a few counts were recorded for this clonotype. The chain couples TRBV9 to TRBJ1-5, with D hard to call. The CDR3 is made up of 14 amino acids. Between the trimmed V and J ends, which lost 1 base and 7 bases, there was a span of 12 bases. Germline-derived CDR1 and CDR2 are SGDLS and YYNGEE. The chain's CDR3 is CASSVNPGIQPQHF. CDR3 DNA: TGTGCCAGCAGCGTAAACCCAGGAATCCAGCCCCAGCATTTT.

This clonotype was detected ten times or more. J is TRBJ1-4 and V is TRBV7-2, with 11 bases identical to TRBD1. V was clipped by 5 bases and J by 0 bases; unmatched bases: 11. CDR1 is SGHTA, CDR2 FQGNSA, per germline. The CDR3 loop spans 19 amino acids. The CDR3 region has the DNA TGTGCCAGCAGCGTAACCGGGACAGGGGGGGTTGCAACTAATGAAAAACTGTTTTTT. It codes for CASSVTGTGGVATNEKLFF.

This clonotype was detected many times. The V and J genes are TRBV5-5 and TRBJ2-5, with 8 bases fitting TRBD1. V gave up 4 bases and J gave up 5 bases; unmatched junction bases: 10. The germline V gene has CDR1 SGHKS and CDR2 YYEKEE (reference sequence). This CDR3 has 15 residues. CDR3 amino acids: CASSQQGDFRETQYF. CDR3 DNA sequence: TGTGCCAGCAGCCAACAGGGGGATTTTAGGGAGACCCAGTACTTC.

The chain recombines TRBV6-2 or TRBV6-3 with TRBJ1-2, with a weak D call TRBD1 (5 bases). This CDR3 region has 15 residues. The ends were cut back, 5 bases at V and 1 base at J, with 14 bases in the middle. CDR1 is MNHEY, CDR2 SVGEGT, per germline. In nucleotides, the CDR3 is TGTGCCAGCAGTGACCGGGACGCCGGTAACTATGGCTACACCTTC. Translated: CASSDRDAGNYGYTF.

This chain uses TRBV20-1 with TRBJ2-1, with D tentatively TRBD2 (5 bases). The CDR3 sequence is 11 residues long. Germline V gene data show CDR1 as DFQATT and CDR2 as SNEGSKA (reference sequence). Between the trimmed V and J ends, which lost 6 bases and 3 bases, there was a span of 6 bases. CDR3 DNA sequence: TGCAGTGCCACTAGCTACAATGAGCAGTTCTTC. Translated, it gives CSATSYNEQFF.

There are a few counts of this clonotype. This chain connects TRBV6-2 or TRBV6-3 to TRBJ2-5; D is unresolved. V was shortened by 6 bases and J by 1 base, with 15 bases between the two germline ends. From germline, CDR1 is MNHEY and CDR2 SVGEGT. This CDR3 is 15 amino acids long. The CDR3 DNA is TGTGCCAGCAGCTCACCCCATACGGGCCAAGAGACCCAGTACTTC. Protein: CASSSPHTGQETQYF.

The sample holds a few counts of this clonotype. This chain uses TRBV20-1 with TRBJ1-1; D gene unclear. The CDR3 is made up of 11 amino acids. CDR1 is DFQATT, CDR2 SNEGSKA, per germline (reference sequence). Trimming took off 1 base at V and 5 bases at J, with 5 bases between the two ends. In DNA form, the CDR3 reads TGCAGTGCTAGAGTTGAAACTGAAGCTTTCTTT. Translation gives CSARVETEAFF.

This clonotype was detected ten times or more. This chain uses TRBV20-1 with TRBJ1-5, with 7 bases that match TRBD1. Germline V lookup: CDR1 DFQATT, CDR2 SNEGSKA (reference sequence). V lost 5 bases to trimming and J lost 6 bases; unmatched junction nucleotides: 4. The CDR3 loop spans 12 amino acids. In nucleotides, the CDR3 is TGCAGTGCTGGAGGGGGCTCTCAGCCCCAGCATTTT. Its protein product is CSAGGGSQPQHF.

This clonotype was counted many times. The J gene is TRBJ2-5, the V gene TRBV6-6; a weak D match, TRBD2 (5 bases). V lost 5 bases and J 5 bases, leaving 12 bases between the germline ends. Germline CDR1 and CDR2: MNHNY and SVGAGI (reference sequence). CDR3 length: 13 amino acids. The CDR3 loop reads CASSMPEAETQYF. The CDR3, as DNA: TGTGCCAGCAGTATGCCGGAGGCGGAGACCCAGTACTTC.

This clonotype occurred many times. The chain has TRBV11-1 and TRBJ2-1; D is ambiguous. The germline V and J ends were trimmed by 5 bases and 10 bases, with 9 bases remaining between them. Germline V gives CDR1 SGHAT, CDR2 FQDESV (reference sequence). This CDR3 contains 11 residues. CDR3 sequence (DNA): TGTGCCAGCAGCCGGTACCGGGAGCAGTTCTTC. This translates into CASSRYREQFF. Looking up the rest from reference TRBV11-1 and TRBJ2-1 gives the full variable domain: EAEVAQSPRYKITEKSQAVAFWCDPISGHATLYWYRQILGQGPELLVQFQDESVVDDSQLPKDRFSAERLKGVDSTLKIQPAELGDSAMYLCASSRYREQFFGPGTRLTVL.

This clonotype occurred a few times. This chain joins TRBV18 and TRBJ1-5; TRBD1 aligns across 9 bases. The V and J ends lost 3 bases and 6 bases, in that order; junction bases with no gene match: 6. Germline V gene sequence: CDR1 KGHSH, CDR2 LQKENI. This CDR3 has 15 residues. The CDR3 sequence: CASSPYGQGSQPQHF. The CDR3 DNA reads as TGTGCCAGCTCACCGTACGGACAGGGGAGTCAGCCCCAGCATTTT.

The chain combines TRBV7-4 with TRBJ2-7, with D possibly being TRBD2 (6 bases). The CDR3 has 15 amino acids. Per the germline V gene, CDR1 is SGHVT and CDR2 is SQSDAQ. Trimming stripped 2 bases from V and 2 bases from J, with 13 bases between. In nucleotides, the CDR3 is TGTGCCAGCAGCTTACACGACGGGGGAACCTACGAGCAGTACGTC. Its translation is CASSLHDGGTYEQYV.

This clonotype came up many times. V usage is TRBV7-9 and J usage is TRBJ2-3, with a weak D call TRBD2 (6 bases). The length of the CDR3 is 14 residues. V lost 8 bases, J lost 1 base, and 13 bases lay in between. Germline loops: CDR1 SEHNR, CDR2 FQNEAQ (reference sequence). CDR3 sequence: CASPRASGTDTQYF. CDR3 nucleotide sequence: TGTGCCAGCCCCAGGGCTAGCGGCACAGATACGCAGTATTTT.

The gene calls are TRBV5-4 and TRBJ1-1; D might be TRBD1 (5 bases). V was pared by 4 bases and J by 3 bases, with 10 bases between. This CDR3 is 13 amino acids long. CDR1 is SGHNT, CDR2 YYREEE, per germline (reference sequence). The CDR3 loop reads CASSAGIDTEAFF. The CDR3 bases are TGTGCCAGCAGCGCAGGGATAGACACTGAAGCTTTCTTT.

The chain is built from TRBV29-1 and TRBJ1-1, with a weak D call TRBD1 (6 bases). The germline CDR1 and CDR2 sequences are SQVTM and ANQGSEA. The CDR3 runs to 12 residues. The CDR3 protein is CGGAARNTEAFF. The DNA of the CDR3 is TGCGGGGGGGCAGCACGGAACACTGAAGCTTTCTTT.